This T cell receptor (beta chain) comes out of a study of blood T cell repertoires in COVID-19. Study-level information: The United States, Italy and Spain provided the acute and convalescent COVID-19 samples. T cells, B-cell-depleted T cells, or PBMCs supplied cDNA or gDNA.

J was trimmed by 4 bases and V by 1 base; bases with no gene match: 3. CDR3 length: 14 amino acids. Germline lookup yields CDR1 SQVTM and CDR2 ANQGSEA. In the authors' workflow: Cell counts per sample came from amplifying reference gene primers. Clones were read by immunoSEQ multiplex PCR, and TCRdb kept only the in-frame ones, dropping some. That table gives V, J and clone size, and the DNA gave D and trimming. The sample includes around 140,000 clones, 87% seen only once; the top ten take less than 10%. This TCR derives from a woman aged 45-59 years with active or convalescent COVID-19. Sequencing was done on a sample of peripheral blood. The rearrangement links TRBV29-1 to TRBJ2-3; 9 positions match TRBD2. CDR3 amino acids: CSVEGGRAADTQYF. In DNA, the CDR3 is TGCAGCGTTGAAGGCGGGAGGGCCGCAGATACGCAGTATTTT.